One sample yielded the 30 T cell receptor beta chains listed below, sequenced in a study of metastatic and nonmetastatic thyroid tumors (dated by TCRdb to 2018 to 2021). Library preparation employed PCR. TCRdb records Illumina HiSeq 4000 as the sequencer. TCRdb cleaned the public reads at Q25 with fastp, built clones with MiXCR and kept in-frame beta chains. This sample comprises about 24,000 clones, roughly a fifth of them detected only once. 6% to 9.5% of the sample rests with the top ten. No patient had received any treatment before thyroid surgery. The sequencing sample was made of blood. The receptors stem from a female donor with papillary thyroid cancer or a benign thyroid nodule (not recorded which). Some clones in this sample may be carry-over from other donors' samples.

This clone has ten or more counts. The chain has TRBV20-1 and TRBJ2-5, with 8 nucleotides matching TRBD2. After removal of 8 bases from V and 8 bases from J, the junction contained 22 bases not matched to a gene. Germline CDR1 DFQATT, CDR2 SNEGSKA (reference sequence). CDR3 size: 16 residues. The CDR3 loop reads CSLVHPSGRDMRTQYF. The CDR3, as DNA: TGCAGTCTCGTGCACCCTAGCGGGCGAGATATGCGAACCCAGTACTTC.

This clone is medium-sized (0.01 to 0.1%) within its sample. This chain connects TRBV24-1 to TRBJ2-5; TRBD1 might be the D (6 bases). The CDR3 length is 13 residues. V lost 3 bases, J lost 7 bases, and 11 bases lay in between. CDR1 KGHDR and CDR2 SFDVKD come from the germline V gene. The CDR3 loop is CATSDTLRGTQYF. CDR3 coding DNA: TGTGCCACCAGTGATACCCTCAGGGGGACCCAGTACTTC.

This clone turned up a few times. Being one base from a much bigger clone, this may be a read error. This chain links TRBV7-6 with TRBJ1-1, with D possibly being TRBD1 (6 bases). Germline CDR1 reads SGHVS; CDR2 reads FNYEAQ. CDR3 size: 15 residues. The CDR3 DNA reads TGCGCCAGCAGCTCCACAGGGAGTATTAGCACTGAAGCTTTCTTT. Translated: CASSSTGSISTEAFF.

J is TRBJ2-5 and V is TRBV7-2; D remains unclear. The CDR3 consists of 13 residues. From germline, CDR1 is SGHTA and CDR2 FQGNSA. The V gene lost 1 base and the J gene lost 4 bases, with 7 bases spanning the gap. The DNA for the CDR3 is TGTGCCAGCAGCTTAGTTCAGGCAGAGACCCAGTACTTC. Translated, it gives CASSLVQAETQYF.

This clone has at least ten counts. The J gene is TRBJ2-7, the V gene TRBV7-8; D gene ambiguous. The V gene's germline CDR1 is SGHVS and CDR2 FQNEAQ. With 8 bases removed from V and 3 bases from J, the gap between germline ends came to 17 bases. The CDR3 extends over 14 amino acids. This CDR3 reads CASGIPRQDYEQYF. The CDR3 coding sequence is TGTGCCAGCGGAATACCCAGGCAAGACTACGAGCAGTACTTC.

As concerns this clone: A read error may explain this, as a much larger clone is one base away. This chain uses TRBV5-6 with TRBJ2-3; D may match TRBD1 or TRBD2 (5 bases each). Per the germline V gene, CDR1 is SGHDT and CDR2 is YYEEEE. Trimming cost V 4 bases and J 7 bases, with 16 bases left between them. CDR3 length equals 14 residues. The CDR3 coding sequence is TGTGCCAGCAGCAGGGACCAGAGGGCATATACGCAGTATTTT. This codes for CASSRDQRAYTQYF.

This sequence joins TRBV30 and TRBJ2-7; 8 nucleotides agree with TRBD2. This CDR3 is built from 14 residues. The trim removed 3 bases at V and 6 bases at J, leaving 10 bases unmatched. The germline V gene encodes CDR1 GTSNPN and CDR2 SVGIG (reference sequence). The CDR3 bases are TGTGCCTGGAGCGGGACTAGAAGTGGGGCCGAGCAGTACTTC. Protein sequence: CAWSGTRSGAEQYF. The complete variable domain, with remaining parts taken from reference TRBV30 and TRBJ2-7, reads SQTIHQWPATLVQPVGSPLSLECTVEGTSNPNLYWYRQAAGRGLQLLFYSVGIGQISSEVPQNLSASRPQDRQFILSSKKLLLSDSGFYLCAWSGTRSGAEQYFGPGTRLTVT.

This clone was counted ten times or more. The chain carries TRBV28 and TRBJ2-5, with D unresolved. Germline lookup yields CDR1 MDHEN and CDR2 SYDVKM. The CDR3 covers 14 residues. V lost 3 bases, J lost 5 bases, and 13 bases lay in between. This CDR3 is CASSFGSSPETQYF. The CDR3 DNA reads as TGTGCCAGCAGTTTCGGCAGTTCTCCGGAGACCCAGTACTTC.

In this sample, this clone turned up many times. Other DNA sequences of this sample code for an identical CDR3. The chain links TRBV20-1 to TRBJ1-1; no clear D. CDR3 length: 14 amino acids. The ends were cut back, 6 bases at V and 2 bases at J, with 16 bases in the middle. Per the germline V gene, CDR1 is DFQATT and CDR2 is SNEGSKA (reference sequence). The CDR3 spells CSAQNLAGNTEAFF. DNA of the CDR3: TGCAGTGCGCAGAACCTGGCGGGTAACACTGAAGCTTTCTTT.

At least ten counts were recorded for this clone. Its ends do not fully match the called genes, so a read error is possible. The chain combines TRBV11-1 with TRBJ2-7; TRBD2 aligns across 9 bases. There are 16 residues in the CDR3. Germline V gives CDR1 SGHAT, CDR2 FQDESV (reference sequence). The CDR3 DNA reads TGTACCAGCAGACCGGGACTAGCAGTACCCCCCTACGAGCAGTACTTC. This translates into CTSRPGLAVPPYEQYF.

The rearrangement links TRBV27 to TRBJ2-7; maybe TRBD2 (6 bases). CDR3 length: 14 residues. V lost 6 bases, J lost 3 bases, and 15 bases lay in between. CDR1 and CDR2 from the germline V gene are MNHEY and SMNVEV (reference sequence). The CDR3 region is CASSPGRTIYEQYF. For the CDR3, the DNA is TGTGCCAGCAGCCCGGGACGGACTATCTACGAGCAGTACTTC.

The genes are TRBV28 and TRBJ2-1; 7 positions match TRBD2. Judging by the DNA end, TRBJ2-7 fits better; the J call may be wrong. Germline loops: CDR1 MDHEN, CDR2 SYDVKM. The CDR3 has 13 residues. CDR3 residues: CASSHASGNEQYF. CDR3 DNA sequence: TGTGCCAGCAGTCATGCTAGCGGCAATGAGCAGTACTTC.

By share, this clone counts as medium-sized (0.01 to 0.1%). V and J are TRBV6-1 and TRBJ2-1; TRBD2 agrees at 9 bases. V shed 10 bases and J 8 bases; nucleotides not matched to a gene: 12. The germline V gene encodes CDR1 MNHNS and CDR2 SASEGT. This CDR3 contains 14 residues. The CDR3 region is CATLESGGSDEQFF. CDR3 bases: TGTGCCACCTTGGAAAGCGGGGGGAGCGATGAGCAGTTCTTC.

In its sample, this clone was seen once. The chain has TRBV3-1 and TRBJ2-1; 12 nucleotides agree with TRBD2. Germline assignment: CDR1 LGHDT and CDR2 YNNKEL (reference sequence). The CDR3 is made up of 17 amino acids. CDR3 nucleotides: TGTGGGTGCAGCCAAGAAGTAGGACTAGCGGGGTACAATGAGCAGTTCTTC. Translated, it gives CGCSQEVGLAGYNEQFF.

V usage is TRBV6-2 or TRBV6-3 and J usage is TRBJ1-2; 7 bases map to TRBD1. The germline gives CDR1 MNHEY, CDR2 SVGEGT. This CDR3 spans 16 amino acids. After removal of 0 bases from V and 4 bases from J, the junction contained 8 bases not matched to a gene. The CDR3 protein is CASSYSSRGAPYGYTF. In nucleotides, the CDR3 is TGTGCCAGCAGTTACTCGTCCAGGGGGGCCCCCTATGGCTACACCTTC.

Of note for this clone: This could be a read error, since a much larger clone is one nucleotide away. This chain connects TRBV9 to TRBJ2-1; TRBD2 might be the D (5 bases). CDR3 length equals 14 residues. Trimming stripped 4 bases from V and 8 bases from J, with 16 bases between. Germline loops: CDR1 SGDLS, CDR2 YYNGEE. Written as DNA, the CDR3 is TGTGCCAGCAGCCTAACGGGTAGCGCCGATGAGCAGTTCTTC. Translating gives CASSLTGSADEQFF. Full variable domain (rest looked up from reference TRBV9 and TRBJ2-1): DSGVTQTPKHLITATGQRVTLRCSPRSGDLSVYWYQQSLDQGLQFLIQYYNGEERAKGNILERFSAQQFPDLHSELNLSSLELGDSALYFCASSLTGSADEQFFGPGTRLTVL.

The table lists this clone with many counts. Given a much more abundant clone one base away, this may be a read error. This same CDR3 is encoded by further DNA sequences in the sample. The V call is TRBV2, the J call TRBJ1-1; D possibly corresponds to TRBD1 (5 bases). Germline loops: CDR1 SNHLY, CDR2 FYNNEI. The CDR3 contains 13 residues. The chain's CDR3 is CASGRQRDTEAFF. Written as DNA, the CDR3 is TGTGCCAGCGGGAGACAGCGCGACACTGAGGCTTTCTTT.

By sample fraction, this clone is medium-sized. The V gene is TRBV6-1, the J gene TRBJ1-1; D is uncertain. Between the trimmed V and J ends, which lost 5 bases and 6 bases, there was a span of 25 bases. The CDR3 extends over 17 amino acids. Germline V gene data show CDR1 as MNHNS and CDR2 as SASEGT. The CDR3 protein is CASSHLKDLFGGAEAFF. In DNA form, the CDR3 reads TGTGCCAGCAGTCACCTAAAAGATTTATTTGGAGGCGCTGAAGCTTTCTTT.

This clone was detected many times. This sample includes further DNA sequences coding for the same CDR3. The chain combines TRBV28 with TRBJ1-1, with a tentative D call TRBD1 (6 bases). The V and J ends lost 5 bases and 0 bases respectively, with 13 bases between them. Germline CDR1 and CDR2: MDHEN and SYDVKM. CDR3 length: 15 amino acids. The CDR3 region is CASSKPTGLNTEAFF. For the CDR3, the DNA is TGTGCCAGCAGTAAACCAACAGGGCTGAACACTGAAGCTTTCTTT.

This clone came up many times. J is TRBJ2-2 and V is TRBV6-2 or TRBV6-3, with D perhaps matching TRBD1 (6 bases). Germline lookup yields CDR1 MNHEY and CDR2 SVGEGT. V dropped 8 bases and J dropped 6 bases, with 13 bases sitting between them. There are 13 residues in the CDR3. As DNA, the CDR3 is TGTGCCAGCCGAACAGGGTTCGCCGGGGAGCTGTTTTTT. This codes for CASRTGFAGELFF.

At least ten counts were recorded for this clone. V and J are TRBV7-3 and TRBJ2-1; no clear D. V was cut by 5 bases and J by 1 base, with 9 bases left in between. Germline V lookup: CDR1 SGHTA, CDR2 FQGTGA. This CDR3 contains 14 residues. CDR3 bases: TGTGCCAGCAGCCCCCTGGGGTCCTACAATGAGCAGTTCTTC. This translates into CASSPLGSYNEQFF.

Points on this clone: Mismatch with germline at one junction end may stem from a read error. The DNA for the CDR3 is TGTGCCAACAGCCCCGGGACAGTTAGCTCCTACGAGCAGTACTTC. Translated, it gives CANSPGTVSSYEQYF. This chain links TRBV7-8 with TRBJ2-7; TRBD1 matches 7 bases. From germline, CDR1 is SGHVS and CDR2 FQNEAQ. This CDR3 spans 15 amino acids.

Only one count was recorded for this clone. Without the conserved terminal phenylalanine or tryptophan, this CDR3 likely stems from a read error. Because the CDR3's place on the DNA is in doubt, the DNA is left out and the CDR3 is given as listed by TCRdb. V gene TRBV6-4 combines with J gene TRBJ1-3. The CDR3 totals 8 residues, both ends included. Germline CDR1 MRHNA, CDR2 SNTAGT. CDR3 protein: CASIYSGR.

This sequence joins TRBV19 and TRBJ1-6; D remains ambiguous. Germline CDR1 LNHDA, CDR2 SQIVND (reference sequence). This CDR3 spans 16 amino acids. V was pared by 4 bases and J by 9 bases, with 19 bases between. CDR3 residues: CASSTRPEGGSSPLHF. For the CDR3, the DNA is TGTGCCAGTAGTACTCGACCCGAGGGTGGAAGTTCACCCCTCCACTTT.

The CDR3 region is CSASSGNKPQHF. For the CDR3, the DNA is TGCAGTGCTAGTTCCGGGAACAAGCCCCAGCATTTT. J is TRBJ1-5 and V is TRBV20-1; D uncertain. CDR1 DFQATT and CDR2 SNEGSKA come from the germline V gene (reference sequence). The CDR3 covers 12 residues. V was shortened by 3 bases and J by 8 bases, with 11 bases between the two germline ends.

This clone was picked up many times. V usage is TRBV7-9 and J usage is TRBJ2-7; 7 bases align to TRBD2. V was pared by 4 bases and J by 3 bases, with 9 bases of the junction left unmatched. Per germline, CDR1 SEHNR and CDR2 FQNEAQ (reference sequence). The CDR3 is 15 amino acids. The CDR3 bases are TGTGCCAGCAGCTCCCTAGGGAGGGACTACTACGAGCAGTACTTC. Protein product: CASSSLGRDYYEQYF.

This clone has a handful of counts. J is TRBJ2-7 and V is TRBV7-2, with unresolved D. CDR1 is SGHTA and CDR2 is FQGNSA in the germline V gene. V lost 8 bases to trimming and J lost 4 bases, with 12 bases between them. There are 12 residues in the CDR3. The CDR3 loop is CASSSTRYEQYF. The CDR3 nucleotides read TGTGCCAGCTCATCCACGAGGTACGAGCAGTACTTC.

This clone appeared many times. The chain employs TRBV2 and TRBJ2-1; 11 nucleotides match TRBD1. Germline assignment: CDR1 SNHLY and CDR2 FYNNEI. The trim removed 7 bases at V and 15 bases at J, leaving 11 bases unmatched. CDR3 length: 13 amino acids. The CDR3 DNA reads TGTGCCAGCACCAATATAGGGACAGGGGGGGTGTTCTTC. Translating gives CASTNIGTGGVFF.

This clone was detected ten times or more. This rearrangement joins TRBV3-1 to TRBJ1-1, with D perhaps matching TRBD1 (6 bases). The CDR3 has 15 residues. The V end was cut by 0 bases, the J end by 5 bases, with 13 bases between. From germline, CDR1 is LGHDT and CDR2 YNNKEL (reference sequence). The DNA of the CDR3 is TGTGCCAGCAGCCAAGAAGGGGGGGCAACGACTGAAGCTTTCTTT. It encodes CASSQEGGATTEAFF.

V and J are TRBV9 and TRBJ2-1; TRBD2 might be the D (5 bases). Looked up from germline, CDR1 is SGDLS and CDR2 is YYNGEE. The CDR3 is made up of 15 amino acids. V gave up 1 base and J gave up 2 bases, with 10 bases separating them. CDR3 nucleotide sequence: TGTGCCAGCAGCGTACTAGCTCATGCCTACAATGAGCAGTTCTTC. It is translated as CASSVLAHAYNEQFF.